One and the same sample provided the 12 T cell receptor beta chains below, sequenced in a study of blood T cell repertoires in COVID-19. The data were produced by immunoSEQ multiplex PCR, yet TCRdb's version contains in-frame clones alone and is incomplete. The repertoire holds more than 95,000 clones, with more than 75% as singletons. The sample consisted of peripheral blood. These receptors originate from a man between 60 and 75 years old with acute or convalescent COVID-19.

V gene TRBV3-1 (or the pseudogene TRBV3-2) combines with J gene TRBJ1-5; 7 nucleotides match TRBD1. The CDR3 has 15 residues. In germline, CDR1 is LGHDT, CDR2 YNNKEL (reference sequence). Trimming removed 4 bases from V and 7 bases from J; junction bases left unmatched: 10. The CDR3 DNA sequence: TGTGCCAGCAGCCGGGGGACAGCCATTGGGCAGCCCCAGCATTTT. This gives the protein CASSRGTAIGQPQHF.

The V gene is TRBV14, the J gene TRBJ2-1; 11 nucleotides line up with TRBD2. There are 20 residues in the CDR3. CDR1 SGHDN and CDR2 FVKESK come from the germline V gene. The V gene end was trimmed by 1 base and the J gene end by 0 bases; junction bases not matched to a gene: 11. The CDR3, as DNA: TGTGCCAGCAGCCAAGTAGGGAGACTAGCGGGACCTCTCTCCTACAATGAGCAGTTCTTC. This translates into CASSQVGRLAGPLSYNEQFF. Full variable domain (outside the CDR3, taken from reference TRBV14 and TRBJ2-1): EAGVTQFPSHSVIEKGQTVTLRCDPISGHDNLYWYRRVMGKEIKFLLHFVKESKQDESGMPNNRFLAERTGGTYSTLKVQPAELEDSGVYFCASSQVGRLAGPLSYNEQFFGPGTRLTVL.

The chain has TRBV5-1 and TRBJ1-1; perhaps TRBD1 as D (5 bases). Germline V gene sequence: CDR1 SGHRS, CDR2 YFSETQ. Between the trimmed V and J ends, which lost 7 bases and 7 bases, there was a span of 20 bases. CDR3 length equals 14 residues. CDR3 in amino acids: CASGALSGDDEAFF. Here the CDR3 DNA reads TGCGCCAGCGGGGCTTTATCGGGGGACGATGAAGCTTTCTTT.

V usage is TRBV7-9 and J usage is TRBJ2-3, with 14 nucleotides matching TRBD2. The germline gives CDR1 SEHNR, CDR2 FQNEAQ (reference sequence). V shed 5 bases, J shed 3 bases, and the junction held 7 bases outside the gene matches. The CDR3 sequence is 17 residues long. CDR3: CASSAGLAGDFTDTQYF. The DNA for the CDR3 is TGTGCCAGCAGCGCGGGACTAGCGGGAGACTTTACAGATACGCAGTATTTT.

This chain links TRBV4-1 with TRBJ2-1; D is ambiguous. V was clipped by 1 base and J by 8 bases, with 9 bases between them. Germline lookup yields CDR1 MGHRA and CDR2 YSYEKL. The CDR3 is made up of 13 amino acids. CDR3: CASSQGLRHEQFF. The DNA for the CDR3 is TGCGCCAGCAGCCAAGGGCTGCGGCATGAGCAGTTCTTC.

This sequence joins TRBV9 and TRBJ2-5; TRBD2 aligns across 7 bases. CDR1 and CDR2 (germline): SGDLS, YYNGEE. The ends lost 0 bases at V and 1 base at J; junction bases unmatched: 12. The CDR3 extends over 18 amino acids. CDR3: CASSVGYGGGSLQETQYF. The DNA of the CDR3 is TGTGCCAGCAGCGTAGGATACGGCGGCGGGAGTCTCCAAGAGACCCAGTACTTC.

The V and J genes are TRBV30 and TRBJ1-5, with TRBD1 as a possible D gene (6 bases). The ends were cut back, 2 bases at V and 3 bases at J, with 17 bases in the middle. Germline values: CDR1 GTSNPN, CDR2 SVGIG (reference sequence). The length of the CDR3 is 16 residues. CDR3 in DNA: TGTGCCTGGAGTCTAACTATAACAGGGAACAATCAGCCCCAGCATTTT. Its protein product is CAWSLTITGNNQPQHF.

This clone came up a few times. This chain connects TRBV6-5 to TRBJ2-3; 10 bases are a match to TRBD2. Per the germline V gene, CDR1 is MNHEY and CDR2 is SVGAGI. The trim removed 7 bases at V and 4 bases at J, leaving 5 bases unmatched. The CDR3 is made up of 14 amino acids. The CDR3 nucleotides are TGTGCCAGCACTAGCGGGAGTTCCCCAGATACGCAGTATTTT. It yields the protein CASTSGSSPDTQYF.

CDR3 DNA: TGTGCCAGCAGTGAAGGCTTCGAGCTATTATACTATGGCTACACCTTC. Translation: CASSEGFELLYYGYTF. V gene TRBV6-1 combines with J gene TRBJ1-2; D is unresolved. Germline V gene lookup returns CDR1 MNHNS and CDR2 SASEGT. The CDR3 covers 16 residues. The V and J ends lost 1 base and 3 bases respectively, with 15 bases between them.

V and J are TRBV19 and TRBJ2-2; 9 bases line up with TRBD1. This CDR3 comprises 16 residues. The ends lost 6 bases at V and 4 bases at J; junction bases unmatched: 9. Germline values: CDR1 LNHDA, CDR2 SQIVND (reference sequence). CDR3 protein: CASSRRDRAFTGELFF. CDR3 coding DNA: TGTGCCAGTAGCCGTAGGGACAGGGCTTTCACCGGGGAGCTGTTTTTT.

V and J are TRBV5-1 and TRBJ2-7; D not certain. V lost 4 bases to trimming and J lost 3 bases, with 20 bases between them. The CDR3 loop spans 16 amino acids. CDR1 SGHRS and CDR2 YFSETQ come from the germline V gene. The CDR3 is CASSPIGGAKDYEQYV. The CDR3 coding sequence is TGCGCCAGCAGCCCTATAGGCGGAGCAAAAGACTACGAGCAGTACGTC.

This CDR3 reads CASRGTENTEAFF. CDR3 bases: TGTGCCAGCAGGGGGACAGAGAACACTGAAGCTTTCTTT. This rearrangement joins TRBV12-3 or TRBV12-4 to TRBJ1-1, with 7 bases that match TRBD1. V trimming: 6 bases; J trimming: 1 base; junction bases outside the gene matches: 2. The CDR3 has 13 residues.